The 7 T cell receptor beta chains reported below all come from one sample, sequenced in a study of PD-L1 blockade in urothelial cancer (TCRdb year 2017). Taken with the paper, the label for time point translates to: peripheral blood 6 weeks after treatment start. Library construction relied on the immunoSEQ multiplex PCR assay. In its TCRdb copy, this immuneACCESS table keeps in-frame sequences only and misses some clones. Where compared with another copy, unresolved V genes explain less than half of these, and the others have no known cause. This sample gives 45,000 to 60,000 clones in total; 70% to 90% of them show up just once. Approximately 2.5% of the sample is in the top ten clones. The specimen was PBMCs, collected around atezolizumab (anti-PD-L1) treatment. The receptors were sampled from a man aged 60 to 75 with urothelial cancer.

This clone has just one count. The V and J genes are TRBV18 and TRBJ2-7; 8 nucleotides line up with TRBD2. The junction had 14 bases not matched to a gene; V was cut back by 3 bases and J by 7 bases. The germline CDR1 and CDR2 sequences are KGHSH and LQKENI. This CDR3 comprises 16 residues. CDR3: CASSPGPKAGAGEQYF. CDR3 coding DNA: TGTGCCAGCTCACCGGGCCCCAAAGCGGGGGCGGGGGAGCAGTACTTC.

The J gene is TRBJ1-3, the V gene TRBV5-1; D gene unclear. CDR3 length equals 16 residues. Trimming cost V 3 bases and J 1 base, with 14 bases left between them. Germline CDR1 is SGHRS and CDR2 is YFSETQ. DNA of the CDR3: TGCGCCAGCAGCTCCGGGGAGTGGAGATCTGGAAACACCATATATTTT. Translation gives CASSSGEWRSGNTIYF.

The chain has TRBV5-1 and TRBJ2-3; a possible D gene is TRBD1 (5 bases). Trimming cost V 0 bases and J 3 bases, with 8 bases left between them. The CDR3 runs to 14 residues. Germline V gives CDR1 SGHRS, CDR2 YFSETQ. The CDR3 sequence: CASSLGSGTDTQYF. In nucleotides, the CDR3 is TGCGCCAGCAGCTTGGGGTCAGGGACAGATACGCAGTATTTT. Filled out from reference TRBV5-1 and TRBJ2-3, the complete variable domain reads KAGVTQTPRYLIKTRGQQVTLSCSPISGHRSVSWYQQTPGQGLQFLFEYFSETQRNKGNFPGRFSGRQFSNSRSEMNVSTLELGDSALYLCASSLGSGTDTQYFGPGTRLTVL.

The chain employs TRBV7-9 and TRBJ2-5, with TRBD1 matching 9 bases. The V gene end was trimmed by 2 bases and the J gene end by 1 base; junction bases not matched to a gene: 5. The CDR3 has 16 amino acids. From germline, CDR1 is SEHNR and CDR2 FQNEAQ (reference sequence). The CDR3: CASSLNNRGLQETQYF. CDR3 nucleotides: TGTGCCAGCAGCTTAAACAACAGGGGGCTCCAAGAGACCCAGTACTTC.

The genes are TRBV10-2 and TRBJ1-5; 7 nucleotides match TRBD1. This CDR3 region has 13 residues. CDR1 and CDR2 (germline): WSHSY, SAAADI. Trimming took 7 bases from V and 4 from J; bases not matched to a gene: 4. CDR3 nucleotide sequence: TGCGCCAGCACCGGACAGGAGAATCAGCCCCAGCATTTT. Amino acids: CASTGQENQPQHF.

The rearrangement links TRBV14 to TRBJ2-7; D is perhaps TRBD2 (5 bases). Germline loops: CDR1 SGHDN, CDR2 FVKESK. The CDR3 is 15 residues long. Deletions cut 4 bases from V and 4 bases from J, with 17 bases between. CDR3 DNA: TGTGCCAGCAGCCGTGGAACGGGAATTAGGTACGAGCAGTACTTC. As protein: CASSRGTGIRYEQYF.

The V call is TRBV7-9, the J call TRBJ2-6, with D tentatively TRBD1 (5 bases). V lost 5 bases, J lost 1 base, and 18 bases lay in between. The CDR3 covers 18 residues. CDR1 SEHNR and CDR2 FQNEAQ come from the germline V gene (reference sequence). CDR3 residues: CASSPHVRATSGANVLTF. The CDR3 region has the DNA TGTGCCAGCAGCCCCCACGTCAGGGCGACATCTGGGGCCAACGTCCTGACTTTC.